This entry describes one T cell receptor (beta chain). The antigen is unknown. This record comes from a study of T cell repertoires in cytomegalovirus infection. TCRdb called the reads again in MiXCR, with one record for every CDR3 protein. The table records some 900,000 distinct CDR3 sequences, 32% of them present only once. Notes on the study in general: CMV-specific TCR beta clonotypes restricted by HLA-C were the ones dominating the ex vivo response. CMV carriers with the relevant HLA were identified by cumulative public TCR beta family frequency.

The TCR sequence derives from a human donor in good health (CMV status not recorded). Some clones in this sample may be carry-over from other donors' samples. The specimen comprised cultured CD8+ T cells from PBMCs, sampled from culture after CMV antigen stimulation.

CDR3 protein: CASSEDSQETQYF. The CDR3 DNA follows: TGTGCCAGCAGCGAGGACAGCCAAGAGACCCAGTACTTC. This sequence joins TRBV25-1 and TRBJ2-5; maybe TRBD1 (6 bases). The CDR3 runs to 13 residues. V gave up 6 bases and J gave up 1 base, with 9 bases separating them. Looked up from germline, CDR1 is MGHDK and CDR2 is SYGVNS.